This T cell receptor beta chain appears in the sequencing data of a study of blood T cell repertoires in COVID-19. The CDR3 is 14 amino acids. Deletions cut 4 bases from V and 5 bases from J, with 15 bases between. Germline V gene data show CDR1 as MNHEY and CDR2 as SVGAGI. Assay: immunoSEQ multiplex PCR; the TCRdb copy retains only in-frame clones and omits some. The profile shows some 300,000 clones, 85% of them singletons. Sequencing was done on a sample of peripheral blood. The V and J genes are TRBV6-5 and TRBJ2-7; the D gene is possibly TRBD1 (6 bases). This TCR came from a woman between 45 and 60 years old with active or convalescent COVID-19. CDR3 amino acids: CASSSRGVFHEQYF. CDR3 DNA sequence: TGTGCCAGCAGTTCCAGGGGAGTTTTCCACGAGCAGTACTTC.